This T cell receptor beta chain is drawn from a study of OX40 agonist ivuxolimab in advanced cancers. Here immunoSEQ multiplex PCR was the method, and the copy in TCRdb shows in-frame clones only, minus some. Of tens of thousands of clones in the sample, 80% to 90% were seen once. Germline values: CDR1 SGHTA, CDR2 FQGTGA. V lost 1 base, J lost 15 bases, and 13 bases lay in between. This CDR3 comprises 12 residues. This TCR derives from an adult with an advanced solid tumor such as melanoma, head and neck, liver or kidney cancer. The chain couples TRBV7-3 to TRBJ2-1; a possible D gene is TRBD2 (6 bases). The sample in question was CD4+ or CD8+ T cells sorted from blood, obtained in a trial of the OX40 agonist ivuxolimab. The chain's CDR3 is CASSLSRERLFF. The CDR3 DNA sequence: TGTGCCAGCAGCTTAAGTCGGGAGAGATTGTTCTTC.